This T cell receptor (beta chain) was profiled in a study of T cells in Graves' hyperthyroidism and ophthalmopathy. TCR beta CDR3 regions were amplified from RNA transcripts. Using the HTBI primer set, a first-round RT-PCR was run on the TCR CDR3. TCRdb itself ran the multiplex PCR reads through MiXCR, one entry per CDR3 protein. The data show 550,000 to 700,000 distinct CDR3 sequences, around 45% seen once. Concerning this clonotype itself: The antigen remains undetermined.

It was uncontrolled infection, other autoimmune disease, pregnancy or lactation that excluded patients. Study-level points and caveats: Blood held most thyroid clonotypes expanded above 0.001 frequency. Stable hyperthyroidism and ophthalmopathy were separated using 13 V-J signatures.

J lost 0 bases, V lost 4 bases, and 5 bases had no gene match. Germline values: CDR1 SNHLY, CDR2 FYNNEI. The CDR3 covers 16 residues. The sample taken for sequencing was peripheral blood or thyroid tissue (not recorded which). V usage is TRBV2 and J usage is TRBJ1-3; 8 nucleotides agree with TRBD1. The receptor comes from an adult woman with Graves' disease, either hyperthyroidism or ophthalmopathy (not recorded which). The CDR3: CASSVRTGSSGNTIYF. For the CDR3, the DNA is TGTGCCAGCAGTGTTAGGACAGGGAGCTCTGGAAACACCATATATTTT.